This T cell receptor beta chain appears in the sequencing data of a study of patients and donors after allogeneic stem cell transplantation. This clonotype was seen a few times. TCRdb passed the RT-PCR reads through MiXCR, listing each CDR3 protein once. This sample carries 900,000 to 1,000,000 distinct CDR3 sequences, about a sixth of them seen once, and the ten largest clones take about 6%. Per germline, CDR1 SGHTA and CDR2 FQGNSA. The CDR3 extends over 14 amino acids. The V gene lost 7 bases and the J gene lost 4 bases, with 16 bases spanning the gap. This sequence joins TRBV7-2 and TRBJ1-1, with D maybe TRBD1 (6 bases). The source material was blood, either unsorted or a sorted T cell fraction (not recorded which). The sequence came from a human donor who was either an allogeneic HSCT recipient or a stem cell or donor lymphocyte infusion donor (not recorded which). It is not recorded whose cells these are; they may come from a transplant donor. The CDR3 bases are TGTGCCAGCACCCTTAGTGAAGGGGGCACTGAAGCTTTCTTT. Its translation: CASTLSEGGTEAFF.